This T cell receptor (beta chain) was obtained from a study of identifying expanded T cells in peripheral blood. Findings and caveats of the study: Differentially abundant clones: 0.95 to 1.5 between replicates, roughly 16 at roughly 13 days, 18 to 20 at four.

Comments on this clone: Its antigen remains unknown.

The CDR3 totals 14 residues. The germline V gene has CDR1 MNHEY and CDR2 SVGAGI. Trimming removed 5 bases at V and 5 bases at J, with 15 bases between. The repertoire was sequenced with immunoSEQ multiplex PCR; TCRdb's copy has only in-frame clones and lacks some. The sample lists some 81,000 clones, about four fifths seen once, with more than 15% in the top ten. No infections or other immune events were documented during collection. The sequenced sample was blood. The chain employs TRBV6-5 and TRBJ2-5; D possibly corresponds to TRBD2 (6 bases). This clonotype was obtained from a person aged 18 to 70 in good health. CDR3: CASSAGLAMETQYF. CDR3 in DNA: TGTGCCAGCAGTGCGGGGTTAGCAATGGAGACCCAGTACTTC.